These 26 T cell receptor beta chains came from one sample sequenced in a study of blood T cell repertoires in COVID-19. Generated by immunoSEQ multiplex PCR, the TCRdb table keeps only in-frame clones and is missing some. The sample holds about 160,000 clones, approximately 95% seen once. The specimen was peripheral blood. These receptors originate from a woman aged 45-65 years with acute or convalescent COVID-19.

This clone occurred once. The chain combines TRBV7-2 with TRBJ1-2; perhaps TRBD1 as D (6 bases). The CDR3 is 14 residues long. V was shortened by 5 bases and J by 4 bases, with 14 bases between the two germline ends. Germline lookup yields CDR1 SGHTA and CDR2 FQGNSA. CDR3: CASSQTTGVYGYTF. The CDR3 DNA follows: TGTGCCAGCAGCCAAACGACAGGTGTCTATGGCTACACCTTC.

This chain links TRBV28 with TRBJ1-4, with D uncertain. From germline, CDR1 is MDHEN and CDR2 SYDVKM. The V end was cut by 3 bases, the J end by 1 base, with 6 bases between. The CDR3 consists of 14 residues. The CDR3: CASSFGETNEKLFF. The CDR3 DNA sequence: TGTGCCAGCAGTTTCGGGGAAACTAATGAAAAACTGTTTTTT.

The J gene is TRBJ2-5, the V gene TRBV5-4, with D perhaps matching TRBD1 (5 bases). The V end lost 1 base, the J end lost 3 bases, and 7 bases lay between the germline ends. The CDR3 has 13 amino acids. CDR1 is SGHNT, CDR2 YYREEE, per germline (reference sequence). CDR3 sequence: CASSLKGEETQYF. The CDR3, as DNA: TGTGCCAGCAGCTTGAAAGGGGAAGAGACCCAGTACTTC.

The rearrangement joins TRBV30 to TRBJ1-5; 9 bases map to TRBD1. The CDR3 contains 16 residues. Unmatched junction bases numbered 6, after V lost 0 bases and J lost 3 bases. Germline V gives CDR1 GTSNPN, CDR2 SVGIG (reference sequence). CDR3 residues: CAWSVETGGFNQPQHF. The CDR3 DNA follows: TGTGCCTGGAGTGTTGAGACAGGGGGTTTCAATCAGCCCCAGCATTTT.

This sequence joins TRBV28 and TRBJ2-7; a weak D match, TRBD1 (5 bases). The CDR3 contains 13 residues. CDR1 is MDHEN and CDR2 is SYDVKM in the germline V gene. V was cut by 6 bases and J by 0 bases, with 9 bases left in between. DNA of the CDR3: TGTGCCAGCAGGGACACCTCCTCCTACGAGCAGTACTTC. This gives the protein CASRDTSSYEQYF.

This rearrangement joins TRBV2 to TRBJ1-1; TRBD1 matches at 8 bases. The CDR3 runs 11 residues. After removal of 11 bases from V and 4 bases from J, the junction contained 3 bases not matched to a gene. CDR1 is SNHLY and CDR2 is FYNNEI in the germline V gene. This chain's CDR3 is CARDRGTEAFF. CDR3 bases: TGTGCCCGTGACAGGGGCACTGAAGCTTTCTTT.

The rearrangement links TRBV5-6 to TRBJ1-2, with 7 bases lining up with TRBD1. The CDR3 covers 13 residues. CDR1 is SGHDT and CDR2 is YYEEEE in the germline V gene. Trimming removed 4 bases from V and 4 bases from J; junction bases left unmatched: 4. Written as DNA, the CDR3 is TGTGCCAGCAGCCTACAGGGGCTCTATGGCTACACCTTC. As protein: CASSLQGLYGYTF.

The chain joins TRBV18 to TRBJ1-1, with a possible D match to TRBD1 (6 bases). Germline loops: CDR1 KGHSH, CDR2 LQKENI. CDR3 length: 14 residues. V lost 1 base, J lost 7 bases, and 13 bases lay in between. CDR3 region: CASSPQGGSFEAFF. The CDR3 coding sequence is TGTGCCAGCTCACCACAGGGGGGGTCCTTTGAAGCTTTCTTT.

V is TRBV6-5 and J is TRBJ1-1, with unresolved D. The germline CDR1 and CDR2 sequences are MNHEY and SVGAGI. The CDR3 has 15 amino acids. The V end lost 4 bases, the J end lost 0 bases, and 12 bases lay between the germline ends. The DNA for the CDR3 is TGTGCCAGCAGTTTACTCACCGCGGTGAACACTGAAGCTTTCTTT. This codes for CASSLLTAVNTEAFF.

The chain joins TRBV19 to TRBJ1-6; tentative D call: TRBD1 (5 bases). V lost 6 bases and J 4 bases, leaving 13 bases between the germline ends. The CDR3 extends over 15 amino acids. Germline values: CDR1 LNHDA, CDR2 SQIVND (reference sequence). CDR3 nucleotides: TGTGCCAGTAGAAGGGGCCCCCGGTATAATTCACCCCTCCACTTT. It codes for CASRRGPRYNSPLHF.

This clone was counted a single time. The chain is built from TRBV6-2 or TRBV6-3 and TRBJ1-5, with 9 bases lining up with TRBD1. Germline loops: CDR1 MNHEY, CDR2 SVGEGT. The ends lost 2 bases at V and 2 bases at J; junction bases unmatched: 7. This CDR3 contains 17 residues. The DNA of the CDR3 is TGTGCCAGCAGTTACCGGACAGGGGTCGAAGGCAATCAGCCCCAGCATTTT. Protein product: CASSYRTGVEGNQPQHF.

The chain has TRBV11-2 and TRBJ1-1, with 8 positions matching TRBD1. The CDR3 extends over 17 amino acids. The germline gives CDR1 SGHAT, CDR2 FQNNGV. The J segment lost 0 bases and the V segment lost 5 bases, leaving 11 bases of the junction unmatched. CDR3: CASSPWTGPPMNTEAFF. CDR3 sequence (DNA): TGTGCCAGCAGCCCTTGGACAGGGCCCCCCATGAACACTGAAGCTTTCTTT.

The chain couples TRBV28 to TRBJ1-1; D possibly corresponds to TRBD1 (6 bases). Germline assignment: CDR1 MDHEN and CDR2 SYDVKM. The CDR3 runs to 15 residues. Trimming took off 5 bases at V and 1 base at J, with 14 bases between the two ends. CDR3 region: CASSTEGHQNTEAFF. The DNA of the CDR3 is TGTGCCAGCAGTACCGAGGGACATCAGAACACTGAAGCTTTCTTT.

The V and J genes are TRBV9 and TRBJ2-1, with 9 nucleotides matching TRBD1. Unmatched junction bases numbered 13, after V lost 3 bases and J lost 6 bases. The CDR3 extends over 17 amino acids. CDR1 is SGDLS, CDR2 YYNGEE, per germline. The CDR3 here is CASSEDWGQGLINEQFF. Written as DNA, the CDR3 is TGTGCCAGCAGCGAGGACTGGGGACAGGGATTGATCAATGAGCAGTTCTTC.

In nucleotides, the CDR3 is TGTGCCAGCAGCCGAAAAGACTCCTCTAGGGGTGAAAAACTGTTTTTT. This gives the protein CASSRKDSSRGEKLFF. The chain recombines TRBV3-1 (or the pseudogene TRBV3-2) with TRBJ1-4; a possible D gene is TRBD1 (5 bases). The CDR3 length is 16 residues. Germline V gene data show CDR1 as LGHDT and CDR2 as YNNKEL (reference sequence). The V end was cut by 4 bases, the J end by 7 bases, with 19 bases between.

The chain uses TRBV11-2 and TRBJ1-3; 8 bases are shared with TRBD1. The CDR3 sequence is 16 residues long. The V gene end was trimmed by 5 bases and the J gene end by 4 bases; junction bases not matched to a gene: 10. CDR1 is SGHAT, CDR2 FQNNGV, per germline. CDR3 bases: TGTGCCAGCAGCAAGGGCCGGACAGGGTGGGGAAACACCATATATTTT. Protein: CASSKGRTGWGNTIYF. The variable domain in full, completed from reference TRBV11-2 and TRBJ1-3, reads EAGVAQSPRYKIIEKRQSVAFWCNPISGHATLYWYQQILGQGPKLLIQFQNNGVVDDSQLPKDRFSAERLKGVDSTLKIQPAKLEDSAVYLCASSKGRTGWGNTIYFGEGSWLTVV.

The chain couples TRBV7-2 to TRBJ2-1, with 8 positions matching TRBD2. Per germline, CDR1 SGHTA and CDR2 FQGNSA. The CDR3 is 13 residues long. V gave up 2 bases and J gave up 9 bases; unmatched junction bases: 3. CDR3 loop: CASSLQRETEQFF. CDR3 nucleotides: TGTGCCAGCAGCTTACAGCGGGAGACTGAGCAGTTCTTC.

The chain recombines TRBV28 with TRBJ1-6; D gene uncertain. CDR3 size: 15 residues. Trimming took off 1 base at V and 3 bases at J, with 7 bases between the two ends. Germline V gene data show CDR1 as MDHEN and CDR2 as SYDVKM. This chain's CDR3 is CASSLSAGYNSPLHF. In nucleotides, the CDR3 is TGTGCCAGCAGTTTATCCGCAGGCTATAATTCACCCCTCCACTTT. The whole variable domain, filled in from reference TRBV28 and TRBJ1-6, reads DVKVTQSSRYLVKRTGEKVFLECVQDMDHENMFWYRQDPGLGLRLIYFSYDVKMKEKGDIPEGYSVSREKKERFSLILESASTNQTSMYLCASSLSAGYNSPLHFGNGTRLTVT.

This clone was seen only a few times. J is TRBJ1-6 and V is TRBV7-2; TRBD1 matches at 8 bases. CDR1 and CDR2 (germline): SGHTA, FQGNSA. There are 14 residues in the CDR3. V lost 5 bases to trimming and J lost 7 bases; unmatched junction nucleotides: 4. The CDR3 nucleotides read TGTGCCAGCAGCACCCGACAGGGGAATTCACCCCTCCACTTT. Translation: CASSTRQGNSPLHF.

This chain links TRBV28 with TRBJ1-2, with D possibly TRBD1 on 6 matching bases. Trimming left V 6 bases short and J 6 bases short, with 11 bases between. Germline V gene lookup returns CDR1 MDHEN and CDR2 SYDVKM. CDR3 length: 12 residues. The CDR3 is CASRQGQDGYTF. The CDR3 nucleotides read TGTGCCAGCAGGCAGGGGCAGGATGGCTACACCTTC.

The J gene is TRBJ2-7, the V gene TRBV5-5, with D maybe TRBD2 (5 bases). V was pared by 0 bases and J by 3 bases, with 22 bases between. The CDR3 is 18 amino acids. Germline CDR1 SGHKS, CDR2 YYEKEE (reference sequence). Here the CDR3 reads CASSLGPLGFAGDYEQYF. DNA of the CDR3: TGTGCCAGCAGCTTGGGGCCTCTAGGTTTTGCCGGGGACTACGAGCAGTACTTC. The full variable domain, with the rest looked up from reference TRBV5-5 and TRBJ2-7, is DAGVTQSPTHLIKTRGQQVTLRCSPISGHKSVSWYQQVLGQGPQFIFQYYEKEERGRGNFPDRFSARQFPNYSSELNVNALLLGDSALYLCASSLGPLGFAGDYEQYFGPGTRLTVT.

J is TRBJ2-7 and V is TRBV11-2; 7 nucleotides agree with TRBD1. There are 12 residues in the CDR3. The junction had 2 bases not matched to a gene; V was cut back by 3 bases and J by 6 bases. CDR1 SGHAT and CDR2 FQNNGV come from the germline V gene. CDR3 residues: CASSLGQFEQYF. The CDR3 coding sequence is TGTGCCAGCAGCTTGGGACAGTTCGAGCAGTACTTC.

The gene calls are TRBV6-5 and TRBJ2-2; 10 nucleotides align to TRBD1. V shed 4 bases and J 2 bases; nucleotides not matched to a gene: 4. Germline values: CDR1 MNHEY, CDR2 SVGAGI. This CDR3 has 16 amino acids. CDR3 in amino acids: CASSSSTGGNTGELFF. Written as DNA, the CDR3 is TGTGCCAGCAGTTCCTCGACAGGGGGCAACACCGGGGAGCTGTTTTTT.

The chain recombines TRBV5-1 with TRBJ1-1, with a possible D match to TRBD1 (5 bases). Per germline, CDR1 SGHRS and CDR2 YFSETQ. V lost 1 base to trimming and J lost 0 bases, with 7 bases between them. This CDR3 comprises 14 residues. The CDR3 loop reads CASSLRQLNTEAFF. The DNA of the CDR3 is TGCGCCAGCAGCTTGCGACAGCTGAACACTGAAGCTTTCTTT.

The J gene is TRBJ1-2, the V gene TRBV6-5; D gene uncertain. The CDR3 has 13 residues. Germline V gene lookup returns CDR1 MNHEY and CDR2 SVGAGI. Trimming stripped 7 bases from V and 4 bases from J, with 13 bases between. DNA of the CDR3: TGTGCCAGCACCACTACAACGGGCTATGGCTACACCTTC. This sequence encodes CASTTTTGYGYTF.

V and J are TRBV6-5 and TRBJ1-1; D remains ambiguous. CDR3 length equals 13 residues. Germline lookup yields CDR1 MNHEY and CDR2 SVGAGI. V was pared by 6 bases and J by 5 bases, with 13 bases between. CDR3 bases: TGTGCCAGCAGATCTTTTGATCGGACTGAAGCTTTCTTT. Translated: CASRSFDRTEAFF.